This T cell receptor (beta chain) derives from a study of cytomegalovirus exposure and HLA in healthy donors. Amplification used 60 Vbeta primers and 13 Jbeta primers. TCRdb's copy holds only in-frame clones and misses some; the assay was immunoSEQ multiplex PCR. This table holds 140,000 or so clones, approximately 80% found once. CDR3 length: 18 residues. Germline-derived CDR1 and CDR2 are SGHNT and YYREEE (reference sequence). Germline trimming cut 4 bases from V and 6 bases from J; bases unmatched to any gene: 16. This sequence was found in a female donor in good health and CMV-seronegative. The rearrangement uses TRBV5-4 and TRBJ2-3, with 11 positions matching TRBD1. Sequencing input: PBMCs. CDR3 nucleotides: TGTGCCAGCAGCCGCCCACATCCGGGACAGGGGGTGTCGGATACGCAGTATTTT. The encoded protein is CASSRPHPGQGVSDTQYF.